One sample yielded the 23 T cell receptor beta chains listed below, sequenced in a study of human T cells and chemical hapten exposure. As for time point: pre-sensitization, week 0. The treatment is: therapeutic diphenylcyclopropenone sensitization with weekly scalp DPC. TCRdb recomputed calls from the RACE reads with MiXCR, one row per CDR3 protein. Among around 120,000 distinct CDR3 sequences, less than 15% were seen once, and the ten largest hold 2.5% to 3%. The sequenced sample was whole blood, obtained in connection with sensitization to the hapten diphenylcyclopropenone (DPC). These receptors were obtained from a woman in her late teens or twenties with alopecia areata. Some clones in this sample may be carry-over from other donors' samples.

The chain uses TRBV11-2 and TRBJ2-1, with 11 bases fitting TRBD2. The germline V gene has CDR1 SGHAT and CDR2 FQNNGV. The CDR3 runs to 19 residues. V shed 5 bases and J 0 bases; nucleotides not matched to a gene: 12. The CDR3: CASSRTSGGYSSSYNEQFF. CDR3 DNA sequence: TGTGCCAGCAGCCGTACTAGCGGGGGTTACTCGAGCTCCTACAATGAGCAGTTCTTC.

This clonotype has more than one count but fewer than ten. This sequence joins TRBV7-2 and TRBJ2-1, with D hard to call. V lost 5 bases and J 6 bases, leaving 11 bases between the germline ends. Germline V gene lookup returns CDR1 SGHTA and CDR2 FQGNSA. This CDR3 has 13 residues. For the CDR3, the DNA is TGTGCCAGCAGCCCCCGTTGGGTCAATGAGCAGTTCTTC. Its translation is CASSPRWVNEQFF.

This clonotype was counted ten times or more. This chain joins TRBV7-9 and TRBJ2-1; D unresolved. Germline V gives CDR1 SEHNR, CDR2 FQNEAQ (reference sequence). The V end was cut by 7 bases, the J end by 0 bases, with 13 bases between. The length of the CDR3 is 15 residues. The CDR3 reads CASNADGGSYNEQFF. DNA of the CDR3: TGTGCCAGCAACGCAGATGGCGGCTCCTACAATGAGCAGTTCTTC.

The gene calls are TRBV9 and TRBJ1-1; a possible D gene is TRBD1 (6 bases). The CDR3 runs 15 residues. Germline V lookup: CDR1 SGDLS, CDR2 YYNGEE. V lost 4 bases and J 1 base, leaving 14 bases between the germline ends. The CDR3 reads CASSSDTGSNTEAFF. CDR3 bases: TGTGCCAGCAGCTCAGATACAGGGTCGAACACTGAAGCTTTCTTT. The full variable domain, completed using reference TRBV9 and TRBJ1-1, is DSGVTQTPKHLITATGQRVTLRCSPRSGDLSVYWYQQSLDQGLQFLIQYYNGEERAKGNILERFSAQQFPDLHSELNLSSLELGDSALYFCASSSDTGSNTEAFFGQGTRLTVV.

This clonotype was recorded a few times. The CDR3 loop is CASSENTHTEAFF. Written as DNA, the CDR3 is TGTGCCAGCAGTGAAAACACACACACTGAAGCTTTCTTT. This chain links TRBV6-1 with TRBJ1-1, with D hard to call. V gave up 2 bases and J gave up 3 bases, with 7 bases separating them. This CDR3 has 13 amino acids. Germline V gene lookup returns CDR1 MNHNS and CDR2 SASEGT.

This clonotype has a count of ten or more. This chain uses TRBV7-9 with TRBJ2-1, with D possibly TRBD2 on 5 matching bases. Per the germline V gene, CDR1 is SEHNR and CDR2 is FQNEAQ (reference sequence). Trimming took 5 bases from V and 5 from J, leaving 22 bases between them. This CDR3 has 17 residues. CDR3 nucleotide sequence: TGTGCCAGCAGCGCCCTAGCTCGGACGGCGGGCCACAATGAGCAGTTCTTC. This sequence encodes CASSALARTAGHNEQFF.

J is TRBJ2-1 and V is TRBV7-2, with D unresolved. Germline assignment: CDR1 SGHTA and CDR2 FQGNSA. Trimming stripped 5 bases from V and 1 base from J, with 9 bases between. The CDR3 runs 14 residues. The CDR3 DNA sequence: TGTGCCAGCAGCCTTGTCTCTTCCTACAATGAGCAGTTCTTC. Its protein is CASSLVSSYNEQFF.

This clonotype was found many times. This sequence joins TRBV9 and TRBJ1-2; no reliable D call. V lost 0 bases, J lost 5 bases, and 14 bases lay in between. The CDR3 consists of 15 residues. Per the germline V gene, CDR1 is SGDLS and CDR2 is YYNGEE. For the CDR3, the DNA is TGTGCCAGCAGCGTAGTTGACTCACCCCTATATGGCTACACCTTC. Protein sequence: CASSVVDSPLYGYTF. Together with reference TRBV9 and TRBJ1-2, the CDR3 gives the full variable domain: DSGVTQTPKHLITATGQRVTLRCSPRSGDLSVYWYQQSLDQGLQFLIQYYNGEERAKGNILERFSAQQFPDLHSELNLSSLELGDSALYFCASSVVDSPLYGYTFGSGTRLTVV.

There are a few counts of this clonotype. This chain's CDR3 is CASSPGGTDSGNTIYF. The CDR3, as DNA: TGCGCCAGCAGCCCTGGAGGGACAGACTCTGGAAACACCATATATTTT. This chain connects TRBV5-1 to TRBJ1-3; 7 positions agree with TRBD1. J lost 0 bases, V lost 4 bases, and 7 bases had no gene match. The germline V gene has CDR1 SGHRS and CDR2 YFSETQ. The CDR3 spans 16 residues.

This clonotype was observed a few times. The chain links TRBV28 to TRBJ1-2, with 9 nucleotides matching TRBD1. The CDR3 runs to 14 residues. The V segment lost 9 bases and the J segment 4 bases; nucleotides outside the gene matches: 9. CDR1 MDHEN and CDR2 SYDVKM come from the germline V gene. The CDR3 loop reads CASSSGTGSYGYTF. CDR3 DNA: TGTGCCAGTTCTTCCGGGACAGGGAGCTATGGCTACACCTTC.

This rearrangement joins TRBV5-4 to TRBJ1-6; 7 nucleotides match TRBD1. This CDR3 region has 15 residues. Germline loops: CDR1 SGHNT, CDR2 YYREEE (reference sequence). V was clipped by 4 bases and J by 9 bases; unmatched bases: 10. This chain's CDR3 is CASSLDRRLGSPLHF. The CDR3 DNA follows: TGTGCCAGCAGCCTGGACAGGCGTCTAGGTTCACCCCTCCACTTT.

Only a few counts were recorded for this clonotype. The chain is built from TRBV27 and TRBJ1-3; 8 bases are shared with TRBD1. The CDR3 has 14 residues. Per germline, CDR1 MNHEY and CDR2 SMNVEV (reference sequence). Germline trimming cut 5 bases from V and 4 bases from J; bases unmatched to any gene: 4. The CDR3 spells CASSPRTGGNTIYF. The CDR3 coding sequence is TGTGCCAGCAGTCCCCGGACAGGGGGAAACACCATATATTTT.

In its sample, this clonotype was seen a few times. This chain connects TRBV20-1 to TRBJ2-7, with D perhaps TRBD2 (5 bases). Deletions cut 0 bases from V and 1 base from J, with 13 bases between. CDR1 is DFQATT, CDR2 SNEGSKA, per germline (reference sequence). The CDR3 extends over 15 amino acids. The CDR3 DNA reads TGCAGTGCTAGAGATCGGAGGATACCTTCCTACGAGCAGTACTTC. Translation gives CSARDRRIPSYEQYF.

V gene TRBV30 combines with J gene TRBJ1-1; D gene ambiguous. The CDR3 sequence is 10 residues long. The V end was cut by 1 base, the J end by 11 bases, with 8 bases between. Germline V gives CDR1 GTSNPN, CDR2 SVGIG (reference sequence). CDR3 nucleotide sequence: TGTGCCTGGAGTGGCCGAGAGGCTTTCTTT. Translation gives CAWSGREAFF.

This clonotype has a single count. The V and J genes are TRBV29-1 and TRBJ2-2; D gene ambiguous. Germline assignment: CDR1 SQVTM and CDR2 ANQGSEA. Trimming took 1 base from V and 7 from J, leaving 10 bases between them. This CDR3 comprises 13 residues. The CDR3 sequence is CSVEGILSGELFF. The CDR3 DNA sequence: TGCAGCGTTGAAGGGATTTTGAGCGGGGAGCTGTTTTTT.

In DNA form, the CDR3 reads TGTGCCAGCAGCAAATGGACTAGCGGTTACGAGCAGTACTTC. Its translation: CASSKWTSGYEQYF. This chain joins TRBV7-2 and TRBJ2-7; 10 bases are shared with TRBD2. The V and J ends lost 5 bases and 4 bases, in that order; junction bases with no gene match: 5. Germline-derived CDR1 and CDR2 are SGHTA and FQGNSA. The CDR3 is 14 residues long.

This clonotype occurred many times. The chain joins TRBV20-1 to TRBJ2-1, with TRBD2 matching over 9 bases. The CDR3 sequence is 17 residues long. Germline V lookup: CDR1 DFQATT, CDR2 SNEGSKA (reference sequence). V lost 3 bases to trimming and J lost 7 bases; unmatched junction nucleotides: 16. CDR3 residues: CSASSAWRGGLTNEQFF. The DNA for the CDR3 is TGCAGTGCTAGTTCGGCGTGGCGGGGGGGCCTGACAAATGAGCAGTTCTTC.

This clonotype was observed a few times. The rearrangement joins TRBV25-1 to TRBJ2-3; D remains ambiguous. Germline assignment: CDR1 MGHDK and CDR2 SYGVNS. V lost 3 bases, J lost 5 bases, and 12 bases lay in between. The CDR3 is 14 amino acids. The CDR3, as DNA: TGTGCCAGCAGTGATGAGGACGCCAAAGATACGCAGTATTTT. Amino acids: CASSDEDAKDTQYF.

The table lists this clonotype with many counts. V usage is TRBV5-4 and J usage is TRBJ1-2; the match to TRBD1 covers 8 bases. Germline CDR1 and CDR2: SGHNT and YYREEE (reference sequence). V shed 4 bases, J shed 5 bases, and the junction held 10 bases outside the gene matches. CDR3 length: 15 amino acids. The CDR3 DNA reads TGTGCCAGCAGCCCGGGAGGCAGGGGGCTTTATGGCTACACCTTC. Translation: CASSPGGRGLYGYTF.

This clonotype was observed a handful of times. The chain joins TRBV6-1 to TRBJ2-5, with D possibly TRBD2 on 7 matching bases. V was shortened by 6 bases and J by 5 bases, with 13 bases between the two germline ends. The CDR3 spans 13 residues. Germline V gene lookup returns CDR1 MNHNS and CDR2 SASEGT. This CDR3 is CASRGGALETQYF. The CDR3 DNA sequence: TGTGCCAGCAGGGGGGGGGCCCTCGAGACCCAGTACTTC.

The chain couples TRBV5-5 to TRBJ1-2, with D maybe TRBD1 (6 bases). V was pared by 0 bases and J by 2 bases, with 11 bases between. The CDR3 has 15 residues. Germline values: CDR1 SGHKS, CDR2 YYEKEE (reference sequence). The CDR3 DNA reads TGTGCCAGCAGCTTGGCACAGGGTCCCAACTATGGCTACACCTTC. Encoded protein: CASSLAQGPNYGYTF.

This clonotype was seen more than once but under ten times. The chain employs TRBV4-3 and TRBJ2-7; 10 bases align to TRBD1. In germline, CDR1 is LGHNA, CDR2 YSLEER. The V and J ends lost 4 bases and 3 bases, in that order; junction bases with no gene match: 6. CDR3 length: 15 residues. CDR3 nucleotide sequence: TGCGCCAGCAGCCTCCGCCGGACAGGGGGCTACGAGCAGTACTTC. Translating gives CASSLRRTGGYEQYF.

The V call is TRBV12-3 or TRBV12-4, the J call TRBJ1-1; tentatively, D is TRBD1 (5 bases). Trimming took 3 bases from V and 1 from J, leaving 12 bases between them. The CDR3 has 15 amino acids. The CDR3 spells CASSFAWTSNTEAFF. CDR3 DNA sequence: TGTGCCAGCAGTTTTGCATGGACATCGAACACTGAAGCTTTCTTT.